This TCR beta chain originates from a study of blood T cell repertoires in COVID-19. The repertoire was sequenced with immunoSEQ multiplex PCR; TCRdb's copy has only in-frame clones and lacks some. The table lists under 400,000 clones, more than 70% of them singletons. This TCR came from a woman in her 30s with COVID-19, enrolled during active disease. Sequenced: peripheral blood.

The CDR3 region is CASSHGGANEQYF. The DNA for the CDR3 is TGTGCCAGCAGCCATGGGGGGGCCAACGAGCAGTACTTC. V usage is TRBV3-1 (or the pseudogene TRBV3-2) and J usage is TRBJ2-7; the D gene is possibly TRBD2 (7 bases). With 3 bases removed from V and 5 bases from J, the gap between germline ends came to 11 bases. Per germline, CDR1 LGHDT and CDR2 YNNKEL (reference sequence). The CDR3 spans 13 residues.